A single sample gave rise to the 18 T cell receptor beta chains below, sequenced in a study of T cell changes during pregnancy in multiple sclerosis. Some clones are missing from TCRdb's copy, which holds only in-frame ones; the method was immunoSEQ multiplex PCR. The sample records around 67,000 clones, roughly 88% being singletons. Here the sequenced sample was peripheral blood, taken after pregnancy. The receptors shown here come from a female donor in good health, enrolled as a control in a pregnancy study.

The chain couples TRBV27 to TRBJ2-1; a weak D match, TRBD2 (5 bases). V dropped 4 bases and J dropped 6 bases, with 7 bases sitting between them. CDR1 is MNHEY and CDR2 is SMNVEV in the germline V gene (reference sequence). The CDR3 has 12 residues. DNA for the CDR3: TGTGCCAGCAGTTCAACTAGCAATGAGCAGTTCTTC. Translation gives CASSSTSNEQFF.

This chain joins TRBV7-9 and TRBJ2-7; D is ambiguous. V lost 3 bases, J lost 5 bases, and 8 bases lay in between. This CDR3 has 12 amino acids. The germline CDR1 and CDR2 sequences are SEHNR and FQNEAQ (reference sequence). The CDR3 is CASSFGLDEQYF. The CDR3 DNA sequence: TGTGCCAGCAGCTTCGGTCTTGACGAGCAGTACTTC.

The V gene is TRBV15, the J gene TRBJ1-5; tentatively, D is TRBD1 (5 bases). The CDR3 loop spans 15 amino acids. Germline lookup yields CDR1 LNHNV and CDR2 YYDKDF (reference sequence). V lost 0 bases, J lost 2 bases, and 8 bases lay in between. CDR3 amino acids: CATSRDLTGNQPQHF. As DNA, the CDR3 is TGTGCCACCAGCAGAGATCTGACAGGCAATCAGCCCCAGCATTTT.

This clone was found once. The chain links TRBV30 to TRBJ2-7; 9 bases align to TRBD1. V lost 1 base to trimming and J lost 4 bases; unmatched junction nucleotides: 8. Germline CDR1 is GTSNPN and CDR2 is SVGIG (reference sequence). This CDR3 spans 15 amino acids. This CDR3 is CAWSGPGQGLYEQYF. The CDR3 DNA sequence: TGTGCCTGGAGTGGCCCGGGACAGGGACTTTACGAGCAGTACTTC.

The chain couples TRBV30 to TRBJ1-6; no firm D call. The V gene's germline CDR1 is GTSNPN and CDR2 SVGIG (reference sequence). Trimming left V 3 bases short and J 0 bases short, with 15 bases between. The CDR3 sequence is 17 residues long. The CDR3 sequence: CAWSRSPRGSYNSPLHF. As DNA, the CDR3 is TGTGCCTGGAGCAGGTCCCCCCGGGGCTCCTATAATTCACCCCTCCACTTT.

The CDR3 is CASSATGRNQPQHF. Written as DNA, the CDR3 is TGTGCCAGTAGCGCGACAGGTCGCAATCAGCCCCAGCATTTT. The chain uses TRBV19 and TRBJ1-5; tentative D call: TRBD1 (6 bases). The V gene lost 6 bases and the J gene lost 2 bases, with 11 bases spanning the gap. This CDR3 spans 14 amino acids. The germline CDR1 and CDR2 sequences are LNHDA and SQIVND (reference sequence).

The chain combines TRBV5-5 with TRBJ2-2, with D tentatively TRBD2 (6 bases). V lost 1 base and J lost 1, with 11 bases in between. The CDR3 runs to 16 residues. Looked up from germline, CDR1 is SGHKS and CDR2 is YYEKEE (reference sequence). The CDR3 DNA reads as TGTGCCAGCAGCTTGTTAGGTAGCGGGAACACCGGGGAGCTGTTTTTT. This translates into CASSLLGSGNTGELFF.

This clone has a single count. The chain joins TRBV2 to TRBJ2-7; TRBD1 matches 9 bases. The CDR3 sequence is 14 residues long. J gave up 2 bases and V 10 bases, and 9 bases lay outside the gene matches. Germline CDR1 is SNHLY and CDR2 is FYNNEI. CDR3 coding DNA: TGTGCCACCGCGAGGACAGGGGTCACCTACGAGCAGTACTTC. Translated, it gives CATARTGVTYEQYF.

The genes are TRBV5-4 and TRBJ2-3; TRBD2 aligns across 7 bases. The CDR3 is 15 amino acids. V shed 4 bases, J shed 1 base, and the junction held 6 bases outside the gene matches. Germline V lookup: CDR1 SGHNT, CDR2 YYREEE (reference sequence). The CDR3 nucleotides are TGTGCCAGCAGCCCCCAGCGGGGAGGCACAGATACGCAGTATTTT. It is translated as CASSPQRGGTDTQYF. Variable domain in full (rest from reference TRBV5-4 and TRBJ2-3): ETGVTQSPTHLIKTRGQQVTLRCSSQSGHNTVSWYQQALGQGPQFIFQYYREEENGRGNFPPRFSGLQFPNYSSELNVNALELDDSALYLCASSPQRGGTDTQYFGPGTRLTVL.

This chain connects TRBV5-1 to TRBJ2-7, with 10 bases aligning to TRBD1. The CDR3 is 14 residues long. V lost 4 bases to trimming and J lost 9 bases; unmatched junction nucleotides: 10. Germline V gene sequence: CDR1 SGHRS, CDR2 YFSETQ. The CDR3 region is CASSPPGQGIWQYF. The CDR3, as DNA: TGCGCCAGCAGCCCCCCGGGACAGGGGATCTGGCAGTACTTC.

V usage is TRBV27 and J usage is TRBJ2-5; D is possibly TRBD2 (5 bases). The CDR3 sequence is 13 residues long. The V end lost 6 bases, the J end lost 2 bases, and 10 bases lay between the germline ends. CDR1 MNHEY and CDR2 SMNVEV come from the germline V gene (reference sequence). This chain's CDR3 is CASRPGDQETQYF. The CDR3 DNA follows: TGTGCCAGCAGGCCCGGGGATCAAGAGACCCAGTACTTC.

The chain links TRBV19 to TRBJ2-7, with 7 bases that match TRBD2. The CDR3 loop spans 14 amino acids. Germline CDR1 is LNHDA and CDR2 is SQIVND (reference sequence). J was trimmed by 4 bases and V by 3 bases; bases with no gene match: 6. Here the CDR3 reads CASSISTGGYEQYF. The CDR3 nucleotides read TGTGCCAGTAGTATCTCCACGGGAGGTTACGAGCAGTACTTC.

The V gene is TRBV27, the J gene TRBJ2-7; 16 nucleotides agree with TRBD2. CDR3 length: 19 residues. Germline loops: CDR1 MNHEY, CDR2 SMNVEV (reference sequence). The J segment lost 4 bases and the V segment lost 5 bases, leaving 14 bases of the junction unmatched. CDR3 region: CASSKGIPGTSGRGYEQYF. The CDR3 nucleotides are TGTGCCAGCAGTAAAGGGATCCCCGGGACTAGCGGGAGGGGATACGAGCAGTACTTC.

V usage is TRBV25-1 and J usage is TRBJ2-5, with 8 positions matching TRBD1. Per germline, CDR1 MGHDK and CDR2 SYGVNS. The CDR3 is made up of 15 amino acids. V was clipped by 3 bases and J by 5 bases; unmatched bases: 8. CDR3 region: CASSDNPGGKETQYF. Here the CDR3 DNA reads TGTGCCAGCAGTGACAACCCAGGGGGCAAGGAGACCCAGTACTTC. The full variable domain, with the rest looked up from reference TRBV25-1 and TRBJ2-5, is EADIYQTPRYLVIGTGKKITLECSQTMGHDKMYWYQQDPGMELHLIHYSYGVNSTEKGDLSSESTVSRIRTEHFPLTLESARPSHTSQYLCASSDNPGGKETQYFGPGTRLLVL.

The chain uses TRBV15 and TRBJ2-7, with 7 bases aligning to TRBD2. The germline V gene encodes CDR1 LNHNV and CDR2 YYDKDF (reference sequence). The CDR3 consists of 14 residues. The trim removed 3 bases at V and 6 bases at J, leaving 8 bases unmatched. CDR3 in DNA: TGTGCCACCAGCAGCGAACTAGCGTCTGGCGAGCAGTACTTC. As protein: CATSSELASGEQYF.

V gene TRBV10-3 combines with J gene TRBJ1-2, with D hard to call. Germline V gene data show CDR1 as ENHRY and CDR2 as SYGVKD. This CDR3 comprises 13 residues. The V end lost 5 bases, the J end lost 8 bases, and 15 bases lay between the germline ends. CDR3 coding DNA: TGTGCCATCAGTCCGGGAGAAAAGTGGGGCTACACCTTC. This encodes CAISPGEKWGYTF.

The V gene is TRBV6-5, the J gene TRBJ1-2, with TRBD1 matching 9 bases. Looked up from germline, CDR1 is MNHEY and CDR2 is SVGAGI. The ends lost 0 bases at V and 7 bases at J; junction bases unmatched: 3. The CDR3 length is 14 residues. The CDR3 coding sequence is TGTGCCAGCAGTTACTCGAACAGGGGGCTTGGCTACACCTTC. This encodes CASSYSNRGLGYTF.

The rearrangement uses TRBV5-6 and TRBJ1-1; D is undetermined. V was cut by 2 bases and J by 2 bases, with 10 bases left in between. Germline V gene data show CDR1 as SGHDT and CDR2 as YYEEEE. This CDR3 region has 14 residues. This CDR3 is CASSFLVSNTEAFF. CDR3 nucleotide sequence: TGTGCCAGCAGCTTTTTGGTGAGTAACACTGAAGCTTTCTTT.